This T cell receptor (beta chain) was sequenced in a study of cytomegalovirus exposure and HLA in healthy donors. The CDR3 has 16 amino acids. The V gene's germline CDR1 is SGHTS and CDR2 YDEGEE. V shed 0 bases, J shed 9 bases, and the junction held 8 bases outside the gene matches. Primers for the PCR totalled 60 Vbeta and 13 Jbeta. Here immunoSEQ multiplex PCR was the method, and the copy in TCRdb shows in-frame clones only, minus some. The profile shows over 100,000 clones, roughly 83% of them singletons. V gene TRBV5-8 combines with J gene TRBJ1-6, with 8 bases lining up with TRBD1. The sample taken for sequencing was PBMCs. The clonotype comes from a man aged 40-50 years in good health and CMV-seronegative. CDR3 region: CASSLGGTGSGSPLHF. In DNA, the CDR3 is TGTGCCAGCAGCTTGGGAGGGACAGGATCGGGTTCACCCCTCCACTTT.